The 25 T cell receptor beta chains presented below share a single source sample, sequenced in a study of blood T cell repertoires in COVID-19. Clones were sequenced by immunoSEQ multiplex PCR, and TCRdb holds only the in-frame ones, with some missing. This table holds about 180,000 clones, 86% found once. The sequencing sample was made of peripheral blood. These receptors were obtained from a woman aged 25-40 years with active or convalescent COVID-19.

The gene calls are TRBV27 and TRBJ2-7, with 8 bases that match TRBD1. This CDR3 has 12 residues. In germline, CDR1 is MNHEY, CDR2 SMNVEV (reference sequence). J gave up 3 bases and V 9 bases, and 4 bases lay outside the gene matches. The CDR3: CASTGTGYEQYF. The DNA of the CDR3 is TGTGCCAGTACAGGGACAGGCTACGAGCAGTACTTC.

The rearrangement joins TRBV3-1 (or the pseudogene TRBV3-2) to TRBJ1-2; TRBD1 matches 7 bases. V was clipped by 3 bases and J by 6 bases; unmatched bases: 4. The length of the CDR3 is 13 residues. The V gene's germline CDR1 is LGHDT and CDR2 YNNKEL (reference sequence). This chain's CDR3 is CASSHDRVHGYTF. The CDR3 coding sequence is TGTGCCAGCAGCCACGACAGGGTACATGGCTACACCTTC.

This clone came up once. V and J are TRBV27 and TRBJ2-3, with TRBD2 identical over 16 bases. CDR1 MNHEY and CDR2 SMNVEV come from the germline V gene (reference sequence). CDR3 length: 16 amino acids. V shed 6 bases and J 6 bases; nucleotides not matched to a gene: 6. CDR3 region: CASRGLAGGPTDTQYF. The CDR3 nucleotides read TGTGCCAGCAGGGGACTAGCGGGAGGGCCAACTGATACGCAGTATTTT.

This rearrangement joins TRBV12-3 or TRBV12-4 to TRBJ1-2; 7 nucleotides agree with TRBD1. This CDR3 contains 12 residues. V lost 5 bases and J lost 8; bases outside the gene matches: 5. The CDR3 sequence is CASSAGQRGYTF. The CDR3 DNA reads as TGTGCCAGCAGTGCGGGACAGCGGGGCTACACCTTC.

This chain links TRBV29-1 with TRBJ2-7, with 12 bases identical to TRBD2. The CDR3 is 16 amino acids. With 1 base clipped from V and 3 bases from J, the junction kept 7 bases outside the gene matches. Germline lookup yields CDR1 SQVTM and CDR2 ANQGSEA. The CDR3 reads CSVEGRLAGENYEQYF. CDR3 nucleotide sequence: TGCAGCGTTGAAGGCCGACTAGCGGGAGAAAACTACGAGCAGTACTTC.

This clone showed up just once. This chain links TRBV19 with TRBJ2-1; 8 bases line up with TRBD1. V lost 3 bases and J lost 4; bases outside the gene matches: 8. CDR3 length: 16 amino acids. Germline V gene data show CDR1 as LNHDA and CDR2 as SQIVND (reference sequence). CDR3 protein: CASSIPYRDRYNEQFF. CDR3 DNA: TGTGCCAGTAGTATTCCCTACCGGGACAGGTACAATGAGCAGTTCTTC.

The table lists this clone with a few counts. The V call is TRBV7-6, the J call TRBJ2-1; TRBD2 matches 9 bases. This CDR3 is 15 amino acids long. Germline V gene sequence: CDR1 SGHVS, CDR2 FNYEAQ. V lost 5 bases and J lost 9; bases outside the gene matches: 11. The CDR3: CASSVRGRASTEQFF. In nucleotides, the CDR3 is TGTGCCAGCAGCGTGCGCGGGAGGGCCTCCACTGAGCAGTTCTTC. The variable domain in full, with the rest retrieved from reference TRBV7-6 and TRBJ2-1, is GAGVSQSPRYKVTKRGQDVALRCDPISGHVSLYWYRQALGQGPEFLTYFNYEAQQDKSGLPNDRFSAERPEGSISTLTIQRTEQRDSAMYRCASSVRGRASTEQFFGPGTRLTVL.

V gene TRBV6-5 combines with J gene TRBJ1-2, with TRBD1 matching 7 bases. Looked up from germline, CDR1 is MNHEY and CDR2 is SVGAGI. Losses at the gene ends were 4 bases for V and 0 bases for J; bases not matched to a gene: 8. This CDR3 spans 16 amino acids. CDR3 bases: TGTGCCAGCAGTTGGACGACAGGGACCACTAACTATGGCTACACCTTC. It specifies CASSWTTGTTNYGYTF.

The chain couples TRBV7-2 to TRBJ2-7; 13 bases match TRBD2. V lost 6 bases to trimming and J lost 0 bases; unmatched junction nucleotides: 11. There are 18 residues in the CDR3. The germline gives CDR1 SGHTA, CDR2 FQGNSA. CDR3 nucleotides: TGTGCCAGCAGTCCCGGGGGACTAGCGGGGATCCGCTCCTACGAGCAGTACTTC. This encodes CASSPGGLAGIRSYEQYF.

The chain couples TRBV9 to TRBJ2-7; D is possibly TRBD1 (5 bases). V was trimmed by 0 bases and J by 5 bases, leaving 12 bases between them. The length of the CDR3 is 14 residues. CDR1 is SGDLS and CDR2 is YYNGEE in the germline V gene. CDR3 residues: CASSVGAGLDEQYF. In nucleotides, the CDR3 is TGTGCCAGCAGCGTAGGGGCAGGGCTGGACGAGCAGTACTTC. Drawing the rest from reference TRBV9 and TRBJ2-7, the complete variable domain is DSGVTQTPKHLITATGQRVTLRCSPRSGDLSVYWYQQSLDQGLQFLIQYYNGEERAKGNILERFSAQQFPDLHSELNLSSLELGDSALYFCASSVGAGLDEQYFGPGTRLTVT.

The chain couples TRBV2 to TRBJ1-6, with 7 bases matching TRBD1. This CDR3 spans 13 amino acids. The ends lost 6 bases at V and 8 bases at J; junction bases unmatched: 4. Looked up from germline, CDR1 is SNHLY and CDR2 is FYNNEI. CDR3 coding DNA: TGTGCCAGCAGAGGGCAGGGGGATTCACCCCTCCACTTT. Protein product: CASRGQGDSPLHF.

V gene TRBV11-3 combines with J gene TRBJ1-4; 8 bases map to TRBD1. V lost 6 bases to trimming and J lost 8 bases; unmatched junction nucleotides: 5. Germline V CDR1 and CDR2: SGHNT, YENEEA. The length of the CDR3 is 13 residues. The CDR3 reads CASRDRVGEKLFF. CDR3 nucleotide sequence: TGTGCCAGCAGGGACAGGGTCGGCGAAAAACTGTTTTTT.

The chain joins TRBV4-1 to TRBJ2-1, with a possible D match to TRBD1 (5 bases). V shed 0 bases and J shed 12 bases, with 15 bases lying between them. Per the germline V gene, CDR1 is MGHRA and CDR2 is YSYEKL. This CDR3 has 14 amino acids. The CDR3 region has the DNA TGCGCCAGCAGCCAAGATCAAATCGACAGAGGGCAGTTCTTC. Translation gives CASSQDQIDRGQFF.

The CDR3 nucleotides are TGTGCCAGCAGTTTCTTGGGAGGCAATCAGCCCCAGCATTTT. Translation gives CASSFLGGNQPQHF. The V gene is TRBV28, the J gene TRBJ1-5; D not resolved. V was clipped by 3 bases and J by 2 bases, with 8 bases between them. Germline values: CDR1 MDHEN, CDR2 SYDVKM. The CDR3 spans 14 residues.

This clone occurred once. This chain connects TRBV27 to TRBJ2-3, with 7 positions matching TRBD2. The CDR3 sequence is 14 residues long. Germline lookup yields CDR1 MNHEY and CDR2 SMNVEV (reference sequence). The junction had 1 base not matched to a gene; V was cut back by 4 bases and J by 0 bases. The CDR3 is CASSSAGSTDTQYF. The CDR3 DNA reads as TGTGCCAGCAGTTCAGCGGGAAGCACAGATACGCAGTATTTT.

J is TRBJ1-5 and V is TRBV27, with 8 bases that match TRBD1. The germline CDR1 and CDR2 sequences are MNHEY and SMNVEV (reference sequence). Losses at the gene ends were 4 bases for V and 6 bases for J; bases not matched to a gene: 2. CDR3 size: 13 residues. CDR3 amino acids: CASSSGGVQPQHF. CDR3 in DNA: TGTGCCAGCAGTTCAGGGGGCGTTCAGCCCCAGCATTTT.

The chain recombines TRBV11-2 with TRBJ2-7; D gene unclear. The germline V gene has CDR1 SGHAT and CDR2 FQNNGV. The CDR3 is 14 residues long. Trimming took off 5 bases at V and 3 bases at J, with 14 bases between the two ends. The CDR3 coding sequence is TGTGCCAGCAGCCCCGTCGCCTCTATCTACGAGCAGTACTTC. Protein product: CASSPVASIYEQYF. The variable domain in full, with the rest retrieved from reference TRBV11-2 and TRBJ2-7, is EAGVAQSPRYKIIEKRQSVAFWCNPISGHATLYWYQQILGQGPKLLIQFQNNGVVDDSQLPKDRFSAERLKGVDSTLKIQPAKLEDSAVYLCASSPVASIYEQYFGPGTRLTVT.

The rearrangement links TRBV7-8 to TRBJ1-5, with D possibly TRBD1 on 5 matching bases. The CDR3 extends over 15 amino acids. Germline lookup yields CDR1 SGHVS and CDR2 FQNEAQ. Trimming removed 7 bases at V and 4 bases at J, with 17 bases between. CDR3 in amino acids: CASNNHRGGNQPQHF. For the CDR3, the DNA is TGTGCCAGCAACAATCATCGGGGGGGAAATCAGCCCCAGCATTTT. Full variable domain (missing parts from reference TRBV7-8 and TRBJ1-5): GAGVSQSPRYKVAKRGQDVALRCDPISGHVSLFWYQQALGQGPEFLTYFQNEAQLDKSGLPSDRFFAERPEGSVSTLKIQRTQQEDSAVYLCASNNHRGGNQPQHFGDGTRLSIL.

This clone was picked up one time. This chain joins TRBV4-1 and TRBJ1-3; 9 positions match TRBD1. The CDR3 length is 14 residues. The V segment lost 1 base and the J segment 10 bases; nucleotides outside the gene matches: 5. Germline CDR1 reads MGHRA; CDR2 reads YSYEKL. CDR3 loop: CASSQAPGTGTIYF. CDR3 bases: TGCGCCAGCAGCCAAGCCCCGGGGACAGGGACCATATATTTT.

The V and J genes are TRBV4-1 and TRBJ2-1; 13 bases match TRBD2. Germline assignment: CDR1 MGHRA and CDR2 YSYEKL. This CDR3 comprises 18 residues. After removal of 0 bases from V and 0 bases from J, the junction contained 2 bases not matched to a gene. In nucleotides, the CDR3 is TGCGCCAGCAGCCAAGAGGGACTAGCGGGGAGCTCCTACAATGAGCAGTTCTTC. This codes for CASSQEGLAGSSYNEQFF.

V gene TRBV5-4 combines with J gene TRBJ1-2; D remains unclear. The V and J ends lost 0 bases and 7 bases respectively, with 7 bases between them. This CDR3 comprises 12 residues. Germline V gives CDR1 SGHNT, CDR2 YYREEE (reference sequence). The CDR3 spells CASSLDRTGYTF. CDR3 nucleotides: TGTGCCAGCAGCTTGGACAGAACTGGCTACACCTTC.

This rearrangement joins TRBV11-2 to TRBJ2-7; tentative D call: TRBD2 (5 bases). CDR3 length: 14 residues. The germline V gene has CDR1 SGHAT and CDR2 FQNNGV. Deletions cut 3 bases from V and 4 bases from J, with 13 bases between. In DNA, the CDR3 is TGTGCCAGCAGCTTTAAGTCGGACTGGTACGAGCAGTACTTC. Translation: CASSFKSDWYEQYF.

This clone came up a few times. The chain links TRBV27 to TRBJ1-2; D is undetermined. The CDR3 has 15 amino acids. Between the trimmed V and J ends, which lost 6 bases and 3 bases, there was a span of 17 bases. CDR1 and CDR2 (germline): MNHEY, SMNVEV (reference sequence). CDR3 bases: TGTGCCAGCAGACCTCGAGCGGTAGGCGACTATGGCTACACCTTC. Protein: CASRPRAVGDYGYTF.

The gene calls are TRBV5-8 and TRBJ1-4; D is perhaps TRBD1 (5 bases). Germline lookup yields CDR1 SGHTS and CDR2 YDEGEE. There are 15 residues in the CDR3. V was shortened by 4 bases and J by 3 bases, with 13 bases between the two germline ends. The CDR3 is CASSDPGLPNEKLFF. CDR3 bases: TGTGCCAGCAGCGATCCGGGACTACCTAATGAAAAACTGTTTTTT.

The rearrangement uses TRBV19 and TRBJ1-6; 7 bases are a match to TRBD1. Germline lookup yields CDR1 LNHDA and CDR2 SQIVND (reference sequence). This CDR3 has 15 amino acids. The trim removed 5 bases at V and 7 bases at J, leaving 8 bases unmatched. CDR3 protein: CASSADRVGNSPLHF. CDR3 DNA: TGTGCCAGTAGTGCCGACAGGGTCGGCAATTCACCCCTCCACTTT. The whole variable domain, remainder taken from reference TRBV19 and TRBJ1-6, is DGGITQSPKYLFRKEGQNVTLSCEQNLNHDAMYWYRQDPGQGLRLIYYSQIVNDFQKGDIAEGYSVSREKKESFPLTVTSAQKNPTAFYLCASSADRVGNSPLHFGNGTRLTVT.